Sequencing of this T cell receptor (beta chain) was carried out in a study of cytomegalovirus exposure and HLA in healthy donors. Study overall: In an early release, HLA-typed donors contributed 75 million to 85 million unique TCR sequences.

With regard to this clone: Other DNA variants within this sample encode the same CDR3.

A multiplex PCR was run with 60 Vbeta primers and 13 Jbeta primers. This table comes from immunoSEQ multiplex PCR, and its TCRdb copy is limited to in-frame clones, with some not included. Its clone listing holds tens of thousands of clones. V shed 7 bases and J shed 9 bases, with 15 bases lying between them. Germline V CDR1 and CDR2: LNHDA, SQIVND (reference sequence). This CDR3 contains 12 residues. V gene TRBV19 combines with J gene TRBJ1-1; D gene uncertain. The receptor was isolated from a woman aged 40 to 55 in good health and CMV-seropositive. Sequencing was performed on PBMCs. The CDR3 nucleotides read TGTGCCAGTATCAATAGGCAGGTTCAAGCTTTCTTT. It codes for CASINRQVQAFF.